The clone carrying this TCR beta chain was detected many times. Its antigen is undetermined. The data stem from a study of CD8 T cells in ankylosing spondylitis. Study findings and constraints: Characteristic, it appeared, of ankylosing spondylitis blood was a TCR beta motif of about eight highly homologous variants.

V lost 0 bases, J lost 6 bases, and 14 bases lay in between. The germline CDR1 and CDR2 sequences are SQVTM and ANQGSEA. The CDR3 spans 14 residues. TCRdb re-called the 5' RACE reads through MiXCR, storing one row per CDR3 protein. Of roughly 250,000 distinct CDR3 sequences in the sample, around 7.8% were seen once. The genes are TRBV29-1 and TRBJ1-1, with a possible D match to TRBD1 (6 bases). The sequence was obtained from a male donor with ankylosing spondylitis or in good health (not recorded which). The sequencing input was blood, either unsorted or a sorted T cell fraction (not recorded which). CDR3 DNA sequence: TGCAGCGTTGAAGAGCAGGGGAGAAGTGCTGAAGCTTTCTTT. Residues: CSVEEQGRSAEAFF. The full variable domain, in which reference TRBV29-1 and TRBJ1-1 provide the parts outside the CDR3, is SAVISQKPSRDICQRGTSLTIQCQVDSQVTMMFWYRQQPGQSLTLIATANQGSEATYESGFVIDKFPISRPNLTFSTLTVSNMSPEDSSIYLCSVEEQGRSAEAFFGQGTRLTVV.